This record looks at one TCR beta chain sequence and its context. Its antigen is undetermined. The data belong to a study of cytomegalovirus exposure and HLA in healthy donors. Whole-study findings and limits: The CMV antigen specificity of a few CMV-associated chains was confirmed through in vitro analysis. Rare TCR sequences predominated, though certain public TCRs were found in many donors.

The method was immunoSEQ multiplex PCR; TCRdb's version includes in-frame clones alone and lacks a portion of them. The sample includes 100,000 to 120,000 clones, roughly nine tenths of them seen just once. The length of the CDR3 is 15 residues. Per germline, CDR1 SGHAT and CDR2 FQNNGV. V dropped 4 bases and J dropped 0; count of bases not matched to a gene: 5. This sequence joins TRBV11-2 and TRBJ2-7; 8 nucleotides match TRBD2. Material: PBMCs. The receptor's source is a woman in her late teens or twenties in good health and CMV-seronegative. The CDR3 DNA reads TGTGCCAGCAGCTCCGGGGGGGGACCCTCCTACGAGCAGTACTTC. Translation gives CASSSGGGPSYEQYF.